The TCR beta chain under discussion was sequenced for a study of T-cell reconstitution after alpha-beta-depleted transplantation in children. Details on this clonotype: The antigen is undetermined.

Unique molecular identifiers were used to barcode this TCRbeta library. TCRdb ran MiXCR on the PCR reads and lists one entry per CDR3 protein. The sample records 90,000 to 100,000 distinct CDR3 sequences, under 25% being singletons. General study findings and limits: For some patients, TCRbeta diversity was high at day 60 because of recipient T cells and thymic progenitors that survived. Newly generated T cells supplied most T-cell counts and diversity one year post-transplant. Two months or so post-transplant, alpha-beta T cells reportedly derived from several hundred expanded graft clones.

CDR1 is MGHRA, CDR2 YSYEKL, per germline. This CDR3 spans 17 amino acids. V gave up 1 base and J gave up 6 bases; unmatched junction bases: 12. The source is a boy aged 2-9 years with acute lymphoblastic leukemia, due to receive a stem cell transplant. The rearrangement uses TRBV4-1 and TRBJ2-1; the match to TRBD2 covers 7 bases. Sequenced material: PBMCs, taken before TCRalphabeta/CD19-depleted stem cell transplant. The CDR3 loop reads CASSQGPGREMFNEQFF. In DNA, the CDR3 is TGCGCCAGCAGCCAAGGGCCTGGGAGGGAGATGTTCAATGAGCAGTTCTTC.